The clone carrying this T cell receptor beta chain was counted ten times or more. This sample is drawn from a study of blood T cells in healthy people across ages. The germline V gene encodes CDR1 KGHSH and CDR2 LQKENI. This CDR3 contains 16 residues. V was pared by 3 bases and J by 0 bases, with 15 bases between. It was with a sample-barcoded 5' primer and a J-beta primer mix that a second PCR of about 6 to 11 cycles was run. All cDNA molecules were each tagged by a template-switch adaptor with 12 random nucleotides. TCRdb itself ran the 5' RACE reads through MiXCR, one entry per CDR3 protein. Of more than 800,000 distinct CDR3 sequences in the sample, around 26% were seen once.

The clonotype comes from a woman aged 80 or over in good health. Source material: blood. The rearrangement links TRBV18 to TRBJ2-7; D is perhaps TRBD1 or TRBD2 (5 bases each). In DNA form, the CDR3 reads TGTGCCAGCTCACCCAGAACCGGGACGGCCTCCTACGAGCAGTACTTC. The encoded protein is CASSPRTGTASYEQYF.